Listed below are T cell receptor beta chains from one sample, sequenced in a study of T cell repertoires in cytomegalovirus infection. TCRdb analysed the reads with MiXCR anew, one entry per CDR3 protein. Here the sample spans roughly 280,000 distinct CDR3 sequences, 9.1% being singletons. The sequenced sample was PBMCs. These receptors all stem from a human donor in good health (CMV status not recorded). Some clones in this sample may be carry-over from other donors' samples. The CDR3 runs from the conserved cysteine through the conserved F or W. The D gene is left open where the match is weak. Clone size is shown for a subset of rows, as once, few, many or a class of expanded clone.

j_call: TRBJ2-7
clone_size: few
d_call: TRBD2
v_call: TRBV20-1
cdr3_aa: CSARANWRGVFEQYF
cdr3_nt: TGCAGTGCTAGAGCCAACTGGCGGGGGGTTTTCGAGCAGTACTTC

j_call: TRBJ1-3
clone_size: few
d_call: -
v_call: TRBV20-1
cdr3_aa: CSASLGTWGNTIYF
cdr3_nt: TGCAGTGCTAGTCTCGGGACTTGGGGAAACACCATATATTTT

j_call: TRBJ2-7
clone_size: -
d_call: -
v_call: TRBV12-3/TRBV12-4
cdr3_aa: CASSPDGNYEQYF
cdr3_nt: TGTGCCAGCAGTCCGGACGGGAACTACGAGCAGTACTTC

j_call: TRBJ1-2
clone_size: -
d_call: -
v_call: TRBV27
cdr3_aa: CASSLSARELEGYTF
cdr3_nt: TGTGCCAGCAGTTTATCGGCCAGGGAATTGGAGGGCTACACCTTC

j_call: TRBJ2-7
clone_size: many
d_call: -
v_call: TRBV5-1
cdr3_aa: CASSLGDRTSPTSYEQYF
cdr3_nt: TGCGCCAGCAGCTTGGGGGACAGAACTAGCCCAACCTCCTACGAGCAGTACTTC

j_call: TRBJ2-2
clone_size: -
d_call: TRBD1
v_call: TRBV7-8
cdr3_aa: CASSSYRGGNTGELFF
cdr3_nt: TGTGCCAGCAGCTCCTACAGGGGTGGGAACACCGGGGAGCTGTTTTTT

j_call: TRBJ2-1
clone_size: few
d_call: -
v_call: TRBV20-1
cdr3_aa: CSARSSTGSYNEQFF
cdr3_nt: TGCAGTGCTAGATCCAGTACGGGCTCCTACAATGAGCAGTTCTTC

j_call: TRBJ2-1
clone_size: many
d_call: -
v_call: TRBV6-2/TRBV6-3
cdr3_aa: CASSDLLSSYNEQFF
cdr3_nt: TGTGCCAGCAGTGACTTACTAAGCTCCTACAATGAGCAGTTCTTC

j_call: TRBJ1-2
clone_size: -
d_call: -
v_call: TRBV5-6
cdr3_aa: CASRPPGLEGGYTF
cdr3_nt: TGTGCCAGCAGACCTCCGGGACTGGAGGGAGGCTACACCTTC

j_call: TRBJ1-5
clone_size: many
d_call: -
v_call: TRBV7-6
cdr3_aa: CASSLVFGSNQPQHF
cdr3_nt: TGTGCCAGCAGCTTAGTATTTGGGTCCAATCAGCCCCAGCATTTT

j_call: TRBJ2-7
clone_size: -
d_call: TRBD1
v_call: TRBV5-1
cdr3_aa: CASGPGQGYEQYF
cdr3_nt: TGCGCCAGCGGTCCGGGACAGGGGTACGAGCAGTACTTC

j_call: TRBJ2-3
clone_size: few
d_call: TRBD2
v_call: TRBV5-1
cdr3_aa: CASSFRLAGGSDGDTQYF
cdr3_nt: TGCGCCAGCAGCTTCCGACTAGCGGGGGGGTCCGACGGAGATACGCAGTATTTT

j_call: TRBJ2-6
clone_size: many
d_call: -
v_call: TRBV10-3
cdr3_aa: CAISESGETGLLNGANVLTF
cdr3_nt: TGTGCCATCAGTGAGTCGGGGGAGACAGGACTACTCAATGGGGCCAACGTCCTGACTTTC

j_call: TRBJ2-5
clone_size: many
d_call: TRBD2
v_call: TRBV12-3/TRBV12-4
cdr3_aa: CASTASGGGETQYF
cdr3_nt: TGTGCCAGCACCGCTAGCGGGGGGGGAGAGACCCAGTACTTC

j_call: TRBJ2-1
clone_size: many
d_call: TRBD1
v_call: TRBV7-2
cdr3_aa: CASSLVDRDNEQFF
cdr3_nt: TGTGCCAGCAGCCTGGTGGACAGGGACAATGAGCAGTTCTTC

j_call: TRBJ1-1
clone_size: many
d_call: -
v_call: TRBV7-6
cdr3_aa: CASSFGLENTEAFF
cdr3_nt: TGTGCCAGCAGCTTCGGACTGGAGAACACTGAAGCTTTCTTT

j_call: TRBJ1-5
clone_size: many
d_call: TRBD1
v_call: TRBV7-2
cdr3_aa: CASSLEDGDRVDWQPQHF
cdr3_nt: TGTGCCAGCAGCTTAGAGGACGGGGACAGGGTAGACTGGCAGCCCCAGCATTTT

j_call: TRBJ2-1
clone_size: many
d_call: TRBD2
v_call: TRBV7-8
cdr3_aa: CASWTSGGANEQFF
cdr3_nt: TGTGCCAGCTGGACTAGCGGGGGGGCCAATGAGCAGTTCTTC

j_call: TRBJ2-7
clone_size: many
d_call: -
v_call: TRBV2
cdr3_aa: CASSEAQISYEQYF
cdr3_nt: TGTGCCAGCAGTGAAGCGCAGATTTCCTACGAGCAGTACTTC

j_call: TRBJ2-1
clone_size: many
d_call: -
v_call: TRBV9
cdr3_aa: CASSVDLGAGEQFF
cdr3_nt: TGTGCCAGCAGCGTAGATCTTGGGGCAGGTGAGCAGTTCTTC

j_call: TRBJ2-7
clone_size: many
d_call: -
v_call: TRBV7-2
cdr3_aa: CASSFAGAPGDEQYF
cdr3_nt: TGTGCCAGCAGCTTTGCGGGGGCGCCTGGGGACGAGCAGTACTTC

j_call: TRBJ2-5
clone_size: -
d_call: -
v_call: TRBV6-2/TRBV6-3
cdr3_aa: CASNRGARETQYF
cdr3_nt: TGTGCCAGCAATAGGGGCGCCAGGGAGACCCAGTACTTC